Listed here are 28 T cell receptor beta chains from one sample, sequenced in a study of tumor-infiltrating lymphocytes in primary liver carcinoma. Total RNA amounting to 500 ng was the source from which TCR beta cDNA was made with a constant-region primer. It was through three nested multiplex PCR rounds of slightly modified ARM-PCR that TCR beta libraries arose. Amplification in the first two PCR rounds was performed using TRBV1-TRBV30 forward primers and a C-beta reverse primer for roughly 10 cycles each. MiXCR, applied by TCRdb to the multiplex PCR reads, yields one record per CDR3 protein. There are tens of thousands of distinct CDR3 sequences in the sample; 72% occur only once, and approximately 19% lies in the top ten. Both RNA and DNA were isolated together from about 21-30 mg of bulk tissue that had not been sorted. Sequenced: liver tumor tissue from sampling region 1. Sample subset: tumor region T1, superior pole. The source is a man aged 40-55 years with primary liver carcinoma and hepatitis B virus infection.

Comment on this clonotype: The junction does not match germline at one end; this may be a read error. V usage is TRBV7-9 and J usage is TRBJ1-6, with TRBD1 as a possible D gene (6 bases). This CDR3 has 15 amino acids. In germline, CDR1 is SEHNR, CDR2 FQNEAQ (reference sequence). CDR3 nucleotide sequence: TGTGGCAGCAGCTTAGAGGGGGGCGCAAATTCACCCATACACTTT. This sequence encodes CGSSLEGGANSPIHF.

To note about this clonotype: One junction end does not reproduce the germline sequence, and a read error may be involved. This CDR3 is CASTVGSDEQSF. The CDR3, as DNA: TGTGCCAGCACCGTCGGGAGCGATGAGCAGTCCTTC. The rearrangement links TRBV28 to TRBJ2-1; the D gene is possibly TRBD2 (6 bases). Germline lookup yields CDR1 MDHEN and CDR2 SYDVKM. The length of the CDR3 is 12 residues.

Concerning this clonotype itself: A much larger clonotype is one base distant, so this may be a read error. Because it lacks the conserved phenylalanine or tryptophan at the end, this CDR3 is likely a read error. The V gene is TRBV5-5, the J gene TRBJ2-2; 14 positions match TRBD2. The V gene end was trimmed by 4 bases and the J gene end by 6 bases; junction bases not matched to a gene: 14. CDR3 length: 19 residues. The V gene's germline CDR1 is SGHKS and CDR2 YYEKEE (reference sequence). DNA for the CDR3: TGTGCCAGCAGCCGACTTGCCGGGACTAGCGGGAGATGGTCCGGGGAGCTGTTTTGT. This encodes CASSRLAGTSGRWSGELFC.

About this clonotype: The CDR3 does not end in the conserved phenylalanine or tryptophan, so this is likely a read error. J is TRBJ2-3 and V is TRBV6-1, with a possible D match to TRBD1 (6 bases). This CDR3 is built from 15 residues. Germline V gives CDR1 MNHNS, CDR2 SASEGT. V was pared by 4 bases and J by 1 base, with 12 bases between. This chain's CDR3 is CASSVTGCGTDTQYC. The CDR3 nucleotides are TGTGCCAGCAGTGTCACAGGGTGCGGCACAGATACGCAGTATTGT.

This chain joins TRBV20-1 and TRBJ2-1, with D possibly being TRBD2 (6 bases). The CDR3 is made up of 14 amino acids. Germline loops: CDR1 DFQATT, CDR2 SNEGSKA (reference sequence). V was shortened by 7 bases and J by 2 bases, with 15 bases between the two germline ends. CDR3 protein: CSGVGGKAYNEQFF. The CDR3 nucleotides read TGCAGTGGGGTGGGAGGTAAGGCCTACAATGAGCAGTTCTTC.

This clonotype was counted a few times. This chain links TRBV20-1 with TRBJ2-1; TRBD2 aligns across 9 bases. V was clipped by 1 base and J by 7 bases; unmatched bases: 5. The CDR3 covers 14 residues. Looked up from germline, CDR1 is DFQATT and CDR2 is SNEGSKA (reference sequence). CDR3 amino acids: CSARAGTSSNEQFF. The CDR3 nucleotides read TGCAGTGCTAGAGCGGGGACTAGCTCAAATGAGCAGTTCTTC.

This clonotype was detected ten times or more. The chain couples TRBV7-8 to TRBJ2-1; TRBD2 matches at 8 bases. V trimming: 2 bases; J trimming: 8 bases; junction bases outside the gene matches: 8. CDR1 and CDR2 (germline): SGHVS, FQNEAQ. This CDR3 region has 15 residues. Written as DNA, the CDR3 is TGTGCCAGCAGCTTACCCCCGGGAGGGAACGATGAGCAGTTCTTC. Translated, it gives CASSLPPGGNDEQFF.

The chain employs TRBV6-2 or TRBV6-3 and TRBJ2-7, with 9 bases that match TRBD2. Germline V lookup: CDR1 MNHEY, CDR2 SVGEGT. Germline trimming cut 9 bases from V and 4 bases from J; bases unmatched to any gene: 10. The CDR3 loop spans 14 amino acids. The CDR3: CARSPSSGNYEQYF. DNA for the CDR3: TGTGCCAGGAGTCCGTCTAGCGGGAATTACGAGCAGTACTTC.

Notes on this clonotype: The missing conserved phenylalanine or tryptophan at the end of this CDR3 makes a read error likely. The rearrangement joins TRBV11-2 to TRBJ1-2; a weak D match, TRBD1 (5 bases). The CDR3 extends over 14 amino acids. Trimming removed 7 bases at V and 3 bases at J, with 15 bases between. Germline-derived CDR1 and CDR2 are SGHAT and FQNNGV. The CDR3 loop is CASNPGGRDYGYTV. For the CDR3, the DNA is TGTGCCAGCAACCCAGGCGGCAGGGACTATGGCTACACCGTC.

A remark on this clonotype: An end of the junction differs from the germline gene, which may be a read error. The chain employs TRBV4-2 and TRBJ1-3, with a possible D match to TRBD1 (5 bases). This CDR3 has 15 residues. Germline V gene sequence: CDR1 LGHNA, CDR2 YNFKEQ. CDR3 nucleotides: TGTGCCAGCAGTCAAGATAGGGGCTCTGGAAACACCATATATTTT. Its translation: CASSQDRGSGNTIYF.

CDR3 coding DNA: TGTGCCAGCGTCGGACTTTCCTACGAGCAGTACTTC. Protein product: CASVGLSYEQYF. The genes are TRBV11-1 and TRBJ2-7; possible D gene TRBD2, 5 bases. The CDR3 is 12 residues long. Trimming pared 8 bases from V and 1 base from J, leaving 9 bases between. CDR1 SGHAT and CDR2 FQDESV come from the germline V gene (reference sequence).

For this clonotype: Germline is not matched at one junction end, which may reflect a read error. V gene TRBV10-2 combines with J gene TRBJ2-3; 9 bases map to TRBD2. This CDR3 comprises 14 residues. Germline CDR1 and CDR2: WSHSY and SAAADI. CDR3 nucleotide sequence: TGTGCCAGCAGTTCTGCGGGAGGGCAAGATACGCAGTATTTT. It translates to CASSSAGGQDTQYF.

This clonotype occurred once. Just one base apart from a much larger clone, this may be a read error. The V and J genes are TRBV7-9 and TRBJ1-5, with D perhaps matching TRBD1 (5 bases). Germline-derived CDR1 and CDR2 are SEHNR and FQNEAQ (reference sequence). The CDR3 sequence is 16 residues long. The CDR3, as DNA: TGTGGCAGCAGCTCCTCCCTGACAGAGAGCAATCAGCCCCAGCATTTT. It yields the protein CGSSSSLTESNQPQHF.

Remarks on this clonotype: This clone may be a read error of a much larger clone one base away. The chain combines TRBV5-1 with TRBJ2-7; D may be TRBD1 (6 bases). Looked up from germline, CDR1 is SGHRS and CDR2 is YFSETQ. This CDR3 contains 13 residues. In DNA, the CDR3 is TGCACCAGCGGCACAGGGTCGGGCTACGAGCAGTACTTC. This codes for CTSGTGSGYEQYF. The entire variable domain, with the rest obtained from reference TRBV5-1 and TRBJ2-7, is as follows: KAGVTQTPRYLIKTRGQQVTLSCSPISGHRSVSWYQQTPGQGLQFLFEYFSETQRNKGNFPGRFSGRQFSNSRSEMNVSTLELGDSALYLCTSGTGSGYEQYFGPGTRLTVT.

This chain uses TRBV29-1 with TRBJ2-2; D could derive from TRBD1 or TRBD2 (5 bases each). From germline, CDR1 is SQVTM and CDR2 ANQGSEA. V lost 6 bases and J lost 5, with 13 bases in between. The CDR3 has 13 amino acids. The CDR3 region is CSVGAVMTGELFF. CDR3 coding DNA: TGCAGCGTCGGGGCAGTGATGACCGGGGAGCTGTTTTTT.

In the case of this clonotype: The junction does not match germline at one end; this may be a read error. The chain uses TRBV29-1 and TRBJ1-5; D is undetermined. The CDR3 contains 12 residues. Germline CDR1 is SQVTM and CDR2 is ANQGSEA. The CDR3 reads CSVEDGNQPQRF. In DNA, the CDR3 is TGCAGCGTTGAAGATGGCAATCAGCCTCAGCGTTTT.

Regarding this clonotype: Since no conserved phenylalanine or tryptophan closes the CDR3, a read error is the likely cause. The DNA is omitted, as the CDR3 cannot be located on it reliably, and the CDR3 follows TCRdb's listing. This chain connects TRBV6-2 or TRBV6-3 to TRBJ2-5; no check of the table's D call, TRBD2, against the DNA was made. The CDR3 region is 14 residues in length, termini included. Germline CDR1 and CDR2: MNHEY and SVGEGT. The CDR3 loop is CASGERALEETQCL.

The sample holds one count of this clonotype. The rearrangement uses TRBV6-1 and TRBJ2-2; 7 bases agree with TRBD1. Germline V gene sequence: CDR1 MNHNS, CDR2 SASEGT. The CDR3 runs 16 residues. V lost 1 base and J lost 7; bases outside the gene matches: 9. CDR3 region: CASSEGYRGSIGELFF. DNA for the CDR3: TGTGCCAGCAGTGAAGGGTACAGGGGAAGCATCGGGGAGCTGTTTTTT.

This clonotype was recorded at least ten times. This chain links TRBV20-1 with TRBJ1-1, with TRBD1 identical over 11 bases. V trimming: 4 bases; J trimming: 4 bases; junction bases outside the gene matches: 5. Germline V gene data show CDR1 as DFQATT and CDR2 as SNEGSKA (reference sequence). The CDR3 is made up of 14 amino acids. CDR3 region: CSAKTGTGGTEAFF. The CDR3 DNA reads as TGCAGTGCTAAGACCGGGACAGGGGGCACTGAAGCTTTCTTT.

In regard to this clonotype: Without the conserved terminal phenylalanine or tryptophan, this CDR3 likely stems from a read error. This chain connects TRBV10-1 to TRBJ2-2, with D uncertain. Per the germline V gene, CDR1 is WNHNN and CDR2 is SYGVQD (reference sequence). CDR3 length: 13 residues. V was shortened by 3 bases and J by 5 bases, with 7 bases between the two germline ends. Here the CDR3 DNA reads TGCGCCAGCAGTGACATCGAAACCGGGGAGCTGTTTATT. It codes for CASSDIETGELFI.

The V call is TRBV1, the J call TRBJ2-5; the DNA was not compared with TRBD1, the D call given in the table. TRBV1 is tagged as a pseudogene. The CDR3 has 15 amino acids. CDR3 DNA sequence: TGCACCAGCAGCCCCCCGCAGGGGGTTCAAGAGACACAGTATTTC. Protein: CTSSPPQGVQETQYF.

The sample holds many counts of this clonotype. V and J are TRBV10-2 and TRBJ2-2; the match to TRBD1 covers 7 bases. The germline V gene encodes CDR1 WSHSY and CDR2 SAAADI. V lost 8 bases and J lost 7; bases outside the gene matches: 16. This CDR3 has 16 amino acids. The CDR3 coding sequence is TGCGCCAGCGCTATAGGACAGGCTCCGTGGGGCGGGGAGCTGTTTTTT. Translating it yields CASAIGQAPWGGELFF.

Notes on this clonotype: One end of the junction varies from germline; a read error may be responsible. This chain connects TRBV7-9 to TRBJ2-3, with D tentatively TRBD1 (6 bases). CDR3 length: 16 amino acids. The germline V gene has CDR1 SEHNR and CDR2 FQNEAQ (reference sequence). CDR3: CASTNLDRDDTDMQYF. The CDR3 nucleotides read TGTGCCAGTACTAACTTGGACAGAGACGACACAGATATGCAGTATTTT.

Concerning this clonotype: The junction shows a germline mismatch at one end, possibly a read error. The chain combines TRBV2 with TRBJ2-3; the D call may be TRBD1 or TRBD2 (5 bases each). Germline-derived CDR1 and CDR2 are SNHLY and FYNNEI. The CDR3 totals 14 residues. The CDR3 reads CASREGSGTDTQCF. CDR3 sequence (DNA): TGTGCCAGCCGCGAGGGGAGCGGTACAGATACGCAGTGTTTT.

As to this clonotype: One end of the junction does not line up with germline, which may come from a read error. The chain uses TRBV6-5 and TRBJ2-7, with D possibly being TRBD1 (6 bases). The CDR3 is 16 residues long. Germline V gene data show CDR1 as MNHEY and CDR2 as SVGAGI. The CDR3 bases are TGTGCCAGCAGTAACTCAGGGGCCCTACCCTCCTACGAGCAGTACTTC. It encodes CASSNSGALPSYEQYF.

This clonotype was counted between two and nine times. A single base separates this from a much larger clone, so it may be a read error. The V call is TRBV13, the J call TRBJ1-3; D is unclear. This CDR3 contains 15 residues. Germline values: CDR1 PRHDT, CDR2 FYEKMQ (reference sequence). Between the trimmed V and J ends, which lost 2 bases and 0 bases, there was a span of 8 bases. The CDR3 sequence: CASSLRQNSGNTIYF. The CDR3 DNA reads as TGTGCCAGCAGCTTACGGCAGAACTCTGGAAACACCATATATTTT.

As to this clonotype: Sequence at one end of the junction differs from germline and may be a read error. This sequence joins TRBV6-1 and TRBJ2-3, with 8 bases aligning to TRBD2. The CDR3 loop spans 18 amino acids. The germline V gene has CDR1 MNHNS and CDR2 SASEGT. CDR3 amino acids: CANCEPASGPYSTYTQYF. The CDR3 region has the DNA TGTGCCAACTGTGAACCAGCTAGCGGGCCGTATAGCACATATACGCAGTATTTT.

CDR3 sequence: CSAEDSRDPATNEKLFF. The CDR3 region has the DNA TGCAGCGCTGAGGATTCCAGGGATCCCGCAACTAATGAAAAACTGTTTTTT. The chain combines TRBV29-1 with TRBJ1-4; a possible D gene is TRBD1 (5 bases). Germline CDR1 and CDR2: SQVTM and ANQGSEA. The CDR3 is 17 residues long. Trimming removed 7 bases at V and 0 bases at J, with 21 bases between. The full variable domain, its missing parts supplied by reference TRBV29-1 and TRBJ1-4, is SAVISQKPSRDICQRGTSLTIQCQVDSQVTMMFWYRQQPGQSLTLIATANQGSEATYESGFVIDKFPISRPNLTFSTLTVSNMSPEDSSIYLCSAEDSRDPATNEKLFFGSGTQLSVL.